This entry is about one TCR beta chain. Original data processing: Scientists estimated how many nucleated cells there were by amplifying reference gene primers. Profiled with immunoSEQ multiplex PCR; TCRdb holds only in-frame clones, not every one. The DNA was the basis for D and trimming; V, J and clone size are from that table. The data contain over 200,000 clones, about 85% of them singletons. The source of the sample is a study of blood T cell repertoires in COVID-19. Study information: Some COVID-19 samples were acute and others convalescent; all came from the United States, Italy and Spain. Sources were T cells, B-cell-depleted T cells, or PBMCs; the material itself was cDNA or gDNA.

The CDR3 is 15 residues long. Trimming removed 5 bases at V and 3 bases at J, with 15 bases between. Looked up from germline, CDR1 is MDHEN and CDR2 is SYDVKM. The chain is built from TRBV28 and TRBJ2-3, with D possibly being TRBD2 (7 bases). The sequencing sample was made of peripheral blood. This clonotype was obtained from a woman aged 80 or over with active or convalescent COVID-19. For the CDR3, the DNA is TGTGCCAGCAGTAACGAGGGGGGGCCAACAGATACGCAGTATTTT. Its protein is CASSNEGGPTDTQYF.